This TCR beta chain derives from a study of T cell changes during pregnancy in multiple sclerosis. The protocol was immunoSEQ multiplex PCR, while the TCRdb copy is restricted to in-frame clones and leaves out a portion. The table records tens of thousands of clones, just over 90% of them present only once. CDR1 is KGHSH, CDR2 LQKENI, per germline. The CDR3 spans 17 residues. With 3 bases clipped from V and 8 bases from J, the junction kept 14 bases outside the gene matches. The clonotype comes from a female donor with multiple sclerosis, enrolled in a pregnancy study. This sequence joins TRBV18 and TRBJ2-1; 9 bases agree with TRBD1. The source material was peripheral blood, sampled after pregnancy. CDR3 nucleotide sequence: TGTGCCAGCTCACCCGCGCGGACAGGGGTCATACAAGATGAGCAGTTCTTC. This encodes CASSPARTGVIQDEQFF. Full variable domain (rest looked up from reference TRBV18 and TRBJ2-1): NAGVMQNPRHLVRRRGQEARLRCSPMKGHSHVYWYRQLPEEGLKFMVYLQKENIIDESGMPKERFSAEFPKEGPSILRIQQVVRGDSAAYFCASSPARTGVIQDEQFFGPGTRLTVL.